The 17 T cell receptor beta chains reported below all come from one sample, sequenced in a study of cytomegalovirus exposure and HLA in healthy donors (dated 2017 in TCRdb). Libraries came from the immunoSEQ multiplex PCR assay. A mixture of 60 forward primers for TCR Vbeta segments and 13 reverse primers for TCR Jbeta segments was used in the multiplex PCR. TCRdb holds this immuneACCESS table with in-frame rearrangements only. Some clones are missing; in checked studies, unresolved V genes explain under half, and the rest has no known cause. Counted in this sample were some 150,000 clones; around 80% of them appeared once. The top ten hold 0.77% of the sample. Sequencing used PBMCs. All receptors come from a woman in her late teens or twenties in good health and CMV-seronegative.

This clone was seen a handful of times. The chain is built from TRBV4-3 and TRBJ2-3; 9 nucleotides align to TRBD2. Germline values: CDR1 LGHNA, CDR2 YSLEER. The V and J ends lost 3 bases and 4 bases, in that order; junction bases with no gene match: 14. This CDR3 has 18 amino acids. The chain's CDR3 is CASSQIVQAGGAPDTQYF. The CDR3 DNA reads as TGCGCCAGCAGCCAGATCGTACAAGCGGGAGGTGCCCCAGATACGCAGTATTTT.

The rearrangement uses TRBV28 and TRBJ2-3; the D gene is possibly TRBD2 (5 bases). V gave up 7 bases and J gave up 3 bases, with 5 bases separating them. The CDR3 is 11 residues long. The germline V gene has CDR1 MDHEN and CDR2 SYDVKM. Written as DNA, the CDR3 is TGTGCCAGCACGGGGACAGATACGCAGTATTTT. It encodes CASTGTDTQYF.

About this clone: Other nucleotide sequences in the sample specify the same CDR3. The chain carries TRBV27 and TRBJ1-5; D ambiguous. The V gene lost 3 bases and the J gene lost 4 bases, with 7 bases spanning the gap. CDR1 MNHEY and CDR2 SMNVEV come from the germline V gene (reference sequence). The CDR3 length is 13 residues. The CDR3 sequence: CASSFRGNQPQHF. The DNA of the CDR3 is TGTGCCAGCAGTTTCAGAGGGAATCAGCCCCAGCATTTT.

J is TRBJ2-7 and V is TRBV28, with TRBD2 matching over 10 bases. This CDR3 comprises 20 residues. Trimming at V came to 3 bases and at J to 3 bases, leaving 20 bases not matched to a gene. CDR1 and CDR2 (germline): MDHEN, SYDVKM. The CDR3 reads CASSFAPTSGKSWSVYEQYF. CDR3 DNA: TGTGCCAGCAGTTTTGCGCCAACTAGCGGGAAGAGCTGGTCCGTCTACGAGCAGTACTTC. Full variable domain (rest looked up from reference TRBV28 and TRBJ2-7): DVKVTQSSRYLVKRTGEKVFLECVQDMDHENMFWYRQDPGLGLRLIYFSYDVKMKEKGDIPEGYSVSREKKERFSLILESASTNQTSMYLCASSFAPTSGKSWSVYEQYFGPGTRLTVT.

The V and J genes are TRBV7-9 and TRBJ2-1; 8 bases map to TRBD2. Germline CDR1 reads SEHNR; CDR2 reads FQNEAQ (reference sequence). There are 18 residues in the CDR3. V gave up 1 base and J gave up 0 bases; unmatched junction bases: 8. The CDR3 loop reads CASSLGGGTRSSYNEQFF. The CDR3 bases are TGTGCCAGCAGCTTAGGGGGTGGGACTAGGAGCTCCTACAATGAGCAGTTCTTC. The whole variable domain, filled in from reference TRBV7-9 and TRBJ2-1, reads DTGVSQNPRHKITKRGQNVTFRCDPISEHNRLYWYRQTLGQGPEFLTYFQNEAQLEKSRLLSDRFSAERPKGSFSTLEIQRTEQGDSAMYLCASSLGGGTRSSYNEQFFGPGTRLTVL.

The chain combines TRBV9 with TRBJ2-3; D is unclear. The CDR3 has 12 residues. Germline-derived CDR1 and CDR2 are SGDLS and YYNGEE. Trimming pared 2 bases from V and 5 bases from J, leaving 6 bases between. The CDR3, as DNA: TGTGCCAGCAGCGTCCAGAAAGATACGCAGTATTTT. Encoded protein: CASSVQKDTQYF.

This clone was found once. The genes are TRBV19 and TRBJ2-1; 10 bases line up with TRBD2. Germline CDR1 reads LNHDA; CDR2 reads SQIVND (reference sequence). Trimming removed 7 bases from V and 8 bases from J; junction bases left unmatched: 17. The CDR3 length is 17 residues. CDR3 sequence reads: CASNGILPSGRSYEQFF. In DNA, the CDR3 is TGTGCCAGTAATGGAATTTTGCCTAGCGGGAGATCCTATGAGCAGTTCTTC. The variable domain in full, with the rest retrieved from reference TRBV19 and TRBJ2-1, is DGGITQSPKYLFRKEGQNVTLSCEQNLNHDAMYWYRQDPGQGLRLIYYSQIVNDFQKGDIAEGYSVSREKKESFPLTVTSAQKNPTAFYLCASNGILPSGRSYEQFFGPGTRLTVL.

This clone was found a few times. The rearrangement uses TRBV4-2 and TRBJ2-7; TRBD2 is a possible D gene (5 bases). CDR1 LGHNA and CDR2 YNFKEQ come from the germline V gene. There are 13 residues in the CDR3. Trimming cost V 1 base and J 3 bases, with 7 bases left between them. For the CDR3, the DNA is TGTGCCAGCAGCCAAGGGGGAGTCTACGAGCAGTACTTC. Translation: CASSQGGVYEQYF.

This chain connects TRBV7-2 to TRBJ1-1; D perhaps matches TRBD1 (5 bases). V was shortened by 5 bases and J by 4 bases, with 17 bases between the two germline ends. The V gene's germline CDR1 is SGHTA and CDR2 FQGNSA. This CDR3 comprises 15 residues. CDR3 coding DNA: TGTGCCAGCAGCACCGGGGGAGGGGCTACCACTGAAGCTTTCTTT. Protein: CASSTGGGATTEAFF.

The chain carries TRBV13 and TRBJ2-7; D possibly corresponds to TRBD1 (5 bases). Trimming pared 3 bases from V and 2 bases from J, leaving 11 bases between. Germline V lookup: CDR1 PRHDT, CDR2 FYEKMQ (reference sequence). The CDR3 covers 14 residues. CDR3: CASSLAQGTYEQYF. CDR3 coding DNA: TGTGCCAGCAGCTTGGCGCAGGGTACCTACGAGCAGTACTTC.

The gene calls are TRBV5-6 and TRBJ2-7; TRBD2 matches at 9 bases. The V gene end was trimmed by 0 bases and the J gene end by 5 bases; junction bases not matched to a gene: 12. Germline V CDR1 and CDR2: SGHDT, YYEEEE. This CDR3 is 17 amino acids long. CDR3 in amino acids: CASSLAIAGGPGNEQYF. CDR3 nucleotide sequence: TGTGCCAGCAGCTTGGCCATCGCGGGAGGGCCTGGCAACGAGCAGTACTTC.

This clone has a single count. The chain combines TRBV19 with TRBJ1-2; D not certain. V lost 2 bases and J 4 bases, leaving 8 bases between the germline ends. Germline V gene sequence: CDR1 LNHDA, CDR2 SQIVND (reference sequence). This CDR3 comprises 13 residues. CDR3 sequence reads: CASSIRPGYGYTF. CDR3 sequence (DNA): TGTGCCAGTAGTATACGGCCGGGCTATGGCTACACCTTC.

This rearrangement joins TRBV2 to TRBJ2-1; TRBD2 agrees at 12 bases. Per germline, CDR1 SNHLY and CDR2 FYNNEI. Germline trimming cut 6 bases from V and 8 bases from J; bases unmatched to any gene: 17. The CDR3 loop spans 18 amino acids. CDR3 protein: CASSAPRDSSGRGDEQFF. The CDR3 DNA is TGTGCCAGCAGCGCACCTAGAGACTCTAGCGGGAGGGGGGATGAGCAGTTCTTC. The full variable domain, completed using reference TRBV2 and TRBJ2-1, is EPEVTQTPSHQVTQMGQEVILRCVPISNHLYFYWYRQILGQKVEFLVSFYNNEISEKSEIFDDQFSVERPDGSNFTLKIRSTKLEDSAMYFCASSAPRDSSGRGDEQFFGPGTRLTVL.

The genes are TRBV25-1 and TRBJ2-1; TRBD2 aligns across 12 bases. The V gene's germline CDR1 is MGHDK and CDR2 SYGVNS. The CDR3 has 14 residues. The junction had 4 bases not matched to a gene; V was cut back by 6 bases and J by 7 bases. The CDR3 is CASRLAGGLNEQFF. The CDR3 DNA follows: TGTGCCAGCAGACTAGCGGGAGGCTTAAATGAGCAGTTCTTC.

A few counts support this clone. CDR3 sequence: CASSLGVSGSGETQYF. The CDR3 DNA reads as TGCGCCAGCAGCTTGGGGGTTAGCGGGAGTGGAGAGACCCAGTACTTC. This sequence joins TRBV5-1 and TRBJ2-5, with 9 bases identical to TRBD2. V was pared by 0 bases and J by 4 bases, with 7 bases of the junction left unmatched. The CDR3 extends over 16 amino acids. Germline CDR1 is SGHRS and CDR2 is YFSETQ.

This clone was recorded only once. The rearrangement uses TRBV6-6 and TRBJ2-7; D may be TRBD2 (6 bases). The CDR3 has 15 residues. Germline CDR1 MNHNY, CDR2 SVGAGI (reference sequence). V lost 6 bases to trimming and J lost 6 bases, with 21 bases between them. The CDR3: CASRGGPPLGTEQYF. In DNA form, the CDR3 reads TGTGCCAGCAGGGGGGGACCTCCATTGGGGACCGAGCAGTACTTC.

This chain uses TRBV19 with TRBJ1-5; TRBD1 matches 8 bases. Germline CDR1 reads LNHDA; CDR2 reads SQIVND (reference sequence). CDR3 size: 15 residues. The V segment lost 5 bases and the J segment 4 bases; nucleotides outside the gene matches: 7. The CDR3 loop reads CASSPLDRVNQPQHF. DNA for the CDR3: TGTGCCAGTAGTCCCCTGGACAGGGTGAATCAGCCCCAGCATTTT.